This TCR beta chain was recorded in a study of breast tumors, draining lymph nodes, adjacent tissues. This clonotype is medium-sized (0.01 to 0.1%). The junction had 15 bases not matched to a gene; V was cut back by 0 bases and J by 6 bases. CDR3 length equals 19 residues. Germline CDR1 is SGHRS and CDR2 is YFSETQ. MiXCR, run by TCRdb on the multiplex PCR reads, gives a single entry per CDR3 protein. The data hold about 21,000 distinct CDR3 sequences, with roughly 41% observed a single time. The chain combines TRBV5-1 with TRBJ2-3; 11 nucleotides agree with TRBD2. The sequence came from a female donor with breast cancer. Some clones in this sample may be carry-over from other donors' samples. Material for sequencing was breast tumor tissue. In nucleotides, the CDR3 is TGCGCCAGCAGCTTGGACGTGAAGGTAGCGGGGGGGCCTTTCGATACGCAGTATTTT. Amino acids: CASSLDVKVAGGPFDTQYF. The whole variable domain, remainder taken from reference TRBV5-1 and TRBJ2-3, is KAGVTQTPRYLIKTRGQQVTLSCSPISGHRSVSWYQQTPGQGLQFLFEYFSETQRNKGNFPGRFSGRQFSNSRSEMNVSTLELGDSALYLCASSLDVKVAGGPFDTQYFGPGTRLTVL.